Shown below are 15 T cell receptor beta chains from a single sample sequenced in a study of cytomegalovirus exposure and HLA in healthy donors (dated by TCRdb to the late 2010s). The library was produced with the immunoSEQ multiplex PCR assay. For the multiplex PCR, a mixture combining 60 forward primers for TCR Vbeta segments and 13 reverse primers for TCR Jbeta segments was used. TCRdb limited this immuneACCESS table to in-frame rearrangements with V and J called. A share of clones is missing; checked studies link under half to unresolved V genes, and the rest is unexplained. The sample records 210,000 or so clones, roughly 73% of which are singletons. Together, the top ten hold around 0.44% of the sample. Sequences were obtained from PBMCs. Receptors originate from a boy aged 5-17 years in good health and CMV-seronegative.

This clone has more than one count but fewer than ten. The chain has TRBV11-1 and TRBJ2-7, with TRBD1 matching over 8 bases. CDR1 and CDR2 (germline): SGHAT, FQDESV (reference sequence). V dropped 5 bases and J dropped 0; count of bases not matched to a gene: 6. The CDR3 runs to 15 residues. Here the CDR3 reads CASSEQGESSYEQYF. The DNA for the CDR3 is TGTGCCAGCAGCGAACAGGGGGAGAGCTCCTACGAGCAGTACTTC. The variable domain in full, with the rest retrieved from reference TRBV11-1 and TRBJ2-7, is EAEVAQSPRYKITEKSQAVAFWCDPISGHATLYWYRQILGQGPELLVQFQDESVVDDSQLPKDRFSAERLKGVDSTLKIQPAELGDSAMYLCASSEQGESSYEQYFGPGTRLTVT.

This chain uses TRBV6-1 with TRBJ2-7; 10 bases fit TRBD2. This CDR3 is built from 15 residues. The germline V gene encodes CDR1 MNHNS and CDR2 SASEGT. The junction had 5 bases not matched to a gene; V was cut back by 3 bases and J by 3 bases. CDR3 DNA sequence: TGTGCCAGCAGTGATGGACTAGCGGTACTCTACGAGCAGTACTTC. It translates to CASSDGLAVLYEQYF.

This sequence joins TRBV23-1 and TRBJ1-5; no definite D call. TRBV23-1 has ORF status, its function being uncertain. V lost 3 bases and J lost 1, with 16 bases in between. The length of the CDR3 is 17 residues. The DNA of the CDR3 is TGCGCCAGCAGTCATACCGACAAGGGAGGGAGCAATCAGCCCCAGCATTTT. Translating it yields CASSHTDKGGSNQPQHF.

This chain joins TRBV19 and TRBJ2-7; 7 bases line up with TRBD2. Looked up from germline, CDR1 is LNHDA and CDR2 is SQIVND (reference sequence). The CDR3 totals 12 residues. Germline trimming cut 5 bases from V and 9 bases from J; bases unmatched to any gene: 7. This CDR3 is CASSLRDYGQYF. In DNA form, the CDR3 reads TGTGCCAGTAGTCTCCGGGACTATGGGCAGTACTTC.

The chain employs TRBV5-1 and TRBJ2-5; the match to TRBD1 covers 7 bases. The CDR3 extends over 15 amino acids. Germline CDR1 reads SGHRS; CDR2 reads YFSETQ. The V and J ends lost 2 bases and 0 bases, in that order; junction bases with no gene match: 4. The CDR3 DNA reads TGCGCCAGCAGCTTTGGGACAGCGTACCAAGAGACCCAGTACTTC. Translating it yields CASSFGTAYQETQYF.

The gene calls are TRBV6-1 and TRBJ1-5, with no clear D. Germline V CDR1 and CDR2: MNHNS, SASEGT. This CDR3 is 13 amino acids long. V was shortened by 8 bases and J by 2 bases, with 10 bases between the two germline ends. CDR3 in amino acids: CASSIGGNQPQHF. The CDR3 DNA reads as TGTGCCAGCTCTATAGGAGGCAATCAGCCCCAGCATTTT.

This chain joins TRBV11-3 and TRBJ2-2; D is perhaps TRBD2 (5 bases). CDR1 is SGHNT, CDR2 YENEEA, per germline. This CDR3 has 15 residues. Trimming cost V 5 bases and J 0 bases, with 10 bases left between them. The CDR3 spells CASSPLRANTGELFF. DNA of the CDR3: TGTGCCAGCAGCCCCCTGAGGGCGAACACCGGGGAGCTGTTTTTT.

This clone was recorded once. V gene TRBV30 combines with J gene TRBJ1-2, with D tentatively TRBD1 (6 bases). Germline V CDR1 and CDR2: GTSNPN, SVGIG (reference sequence). The CDR3 loop spans 14 amino acids. V gave up 4 bases and J gave up 4 bases, with 16 bases separating them. CDR3: CAWNGGQNSYGYTF. CDR3 bases: TGTGCCTGGAACGGCGGACAGAACAGCTATGGCTACACCTTC. The full variable domain, completed using reference TRBV30 and TRBJ1-2, is SQTIHQWPATLVQPVGSPLSLECTVEGTSNPNLYWYRQAAGRGLQLLFYSVGIGQISSEVPQNLSASRPQDRQFILSSKKLLLSDSGFYLCAWNGGQNSYGYTFGSGTRLTVV.

The chain is built from TRBV4-1 and TRBJ2-7; a weak D match, TRBD2 (5 bases). The CDR3 length is 15 residues. Looked up from germline, CDR1 is MGHRA and CDR2 is YSYEKL. V was trimmed by 6 bases and J by 3 bases, leaving 18 bases between them. The CDR3 region has the DNA TGCGCCAGCAGTGGTTGGAGGAACGAAGACTACGAGCAGTACTTC. As protein: CASSGWRNEDYEQYF.

V gene TRBV19 combines with J gene TRBJ1-5; D gene unclear. The CDR3 length is 14 residues. V gave up 3 bases and J gave up 11 bases, with 17 bases separating them. Germline V CDR1 and CDR2: LNHDA, SQIVND (reference sequence). The CDR3, as DNA: TGTGCCAGTAGTATGAGAGGCGCGCGTGAAGCCCAGCATTTT. The encoded protein is CASSMRGAREAQHF.

This chain uses TRBV4-1 with TRBJ1-5; tentatively, D is TRBD1 (5 bases). The CDR3 extends over 14 amino acids. Germline V gene data show CDR1 as MGHRA and CDR2 as YSYEKL. Trimming shortened V by 5 bases and J by 5 bases, and 13 bases separated the two germline ends. CDR3 region: CASSVREGDQPQHF. The CDR3 nucleotides are TGCGCCAGCAGCGTCAGGGAGGGAGATCAGCCCCAGCATTTT.

This rearrangement joins TRBV30 to TRBJ1-1; TRBD1 agrees at 7 bases. Germline lookup yields CDR1 GTSNPN and CDR2 SVGIG (reference sequence). Trimming removed 4 bases from V and 0 bases from J; junction bases left unmatched: 8. The CDR3 has 15 residues. As DNA, the CDR3 is TGTGCCTGGACAAGGGGGCCCCCCTTGAACACTGAAGCTTTCTTT. The encoded protein is CAWTRGPPLNTEAFF.

The chain joins TRBV4-2 to TRBJ1-1, with D possibly TRBD1 on 5 matching bases. The CDR3 sequence is 15 residues long. Between the trimmed V and J ends, which lost 0 bases and 4 bases, there was a span of 12 bases. In germline, CDR1 is LGHNA, CDR2 YNFKEQ. Written as DNA, the CDR3 is TGTGCCAGCAGCCAAGAATTGGGGGGAGGCACTGAAGCTTTCTTT. It codes for CASSQELGGGTEAFF.

The J gene is TRBJ1-4, the V gene TRBV6-5; D is uncertain. V shed 7 bases and J shed 10 bases, with 13 bases lying between them. The length of the CDR3 is 12 residues. Germline loops: CDR1 MNHEY, CDR2 SVGAGI. CDR3: CASISPRGKLFF. DNA of the CDR3: TGTGCCAGCATCTCCCCTAGAGGAAAACTGTTTTTT.

The rearrangement links TRBV13 to TRBJ2-2, with TRBD1 matching 7 bases. V lost 5 bases, J lost 5 bases, and 14 bases stayed unmatched. This CDR3 spans 17 amino acids. CDR1 is PRHDT, CDR2 FYEKMQ, per germline (reference sequence). The CDR3 DNA sequence: TGTGCCAGCAGCCCCGAATTAAGGGGGCACCGGACCGGGGAGCTGTTTTTT. This gives the protein CASSPELRGHRTGELFF. Full variable domain (outside the CDR3, taken from reference TRBV13 and TRBJ2-2): AAGVIQSPRHLIKEKRETATLKCYPIPRHDTVYWYQQGPGQDPQFLISFYEKMQSDKGSIPDRFSAQQFSDYHSELNMSSLELGDSALYFCASSPELRGHRTGELFFGEGSRLTVL.